This T cell receptor beta chain was identified during a study of T cells in Graves' hyperthyroidism and ophthalmopathy (dated by TCRdb to between 2019 and 2020). General notes on the study: Peripheral blood was sampled at the time of initial diagnosis, prior to any treatment. TCR V-J signatures able to tell the groups apart were searched for in a discovery cohort of 90 to 100 patients, of whom under 45 had Graves' ophthalmopathy and about 60 had stable Graves' hyperthyroidism. Prospective prediction of ophthalmopathy was tested in an independent validation cohort of 18 to 20 hyperthyroidism patients and approximately 17 patients who later progressed to ophthalmopathy. For training and testing, the 100 patients in the discovery cohort were randomly divided in a 7:3 ratio. In about 6 Graves' hyperthyroidism patients, the study also compared T-cell repertoires from thyroid tissue with T-cell repertoires from blood. Following sampling, methimazole starting at 30 mg daily was given to hyperthyroidism patients, and high-dose intravenous methylprednisolone was given to ophthalmopathy patients. According to the paper, TCR Vbeta CDR3 sequencing was carried out on approximately 140 peripheral blood samples, which came from fewer than 50 ophthalmopathy, 70 to 80 hyperthyroidism and some 17 progressor patients. Broad study findings and their caveats: Most expanded thyroid clonotypes (frequency above 0.001) were also detected in blood, a finding suggesting that blood repertoires may reflect thyroid immune responses. A model built on a 13 V-J signature distinguished ophthalmopathy from stable hyperthyroidism, reaching approximately 89% sensitivity and 81% to 83% specificity in cross-validation and 80%/75% in testing. In validation, progression to ophthalmopathy was predicted by the model with roughly 69% sensitivity and 72.22% specificity, a median of approximately 6.5 months before onset. Sample size was not statistically predetermined, and blinding of investigators to group allocation was not performed.

CDR1 is given as MGHDK and CDR2 as SYGVNS, both from the germline V gene. The CDR3 measures 17 amino acids from cysteine to phenylalanine. The kept DNA is CDR3 alone, 51 bases in frame from the first base. Of note for this clonotype: Its antigen has not been determined. This sequence may be a read error, since a much larger clone differs from it by one base.

Graves' hyperthyroidism was defined as stable when no progression to ophthalmopathy occurred over 18 months of follow-up. Hyperthyroidism patients were aged 18 to 65 years and newly diagnosed, with disease duration of less than 2 months. Patients with uncontrolled infections, other autoimmune diseases, pregnancy or lactation were excluded. Diagnoses were established on the basis of clinical symptoms, serum thyroxine and TRAb, thyroid ultrasound, and orbital computed tomography. PBMCs were separated from roughly 10 ml of fresh peripheral blood using Ficoll-Paque density gradient centrifugation. Total RNA was extracted using Trizol reagent, and RNA quality was assessed on an Agilent 2100 Bioanalyzer. Amplification of TCR beta CDR3 regions was carried out from RNA transcripts. The TCR CDR3 was subjected to a first round of RT-PCR using the HTBI primer set and the Qiagen OneStep RT-PCR kit. A second multiplex PCR round built the libraries, followed by size selection and purification. Sequencing of the libraries was done on an Illumina HiSeq2000 using paired-end 100 bp reads. The source study handled its data this way. Raw data were processed with SOAPnuke, discarding reads with adapters, uncalled bases, mean Phred below 15, or no exact constant-primer or identifier match. High-quality paired reads were merged with COPE v1.2.5, and unique nucleotide sequences were defined as clonotypes. MiTCR v1.1 was used to align the clonotypes against IMGT TRBV, TRBD and TRBJ reference segments. Analysis was restricted to V-J combinations with a frequency above 0.0001, which covered over 98% of repertoires. A TCS score was defined as the ratio between F50 (clonal expansion) and ExV (chaos), using BLOSUM62-based TCRdist between CDR3 peptides within each V-J. Welch's t-statistics and random forest reduced 500 to 550 V-J features to some 14, which were used in a naive Bayes classifier (R e1071). In-frame beta chains were kept once TCRdb had trimmed the public reads at Q25 with fastp and called clones with MiXCR. Rows matching on CDR3 protein sequence are summarized as one entry with the most common DNA and genes. The V and J calls shown here were made by TCRdb, not taken from the authors' results. Recorded for this sample are about 500,000 distinct CDR3 sequences; 15% to 20% of them occurred a single time. The leading ten clones occupy 15% to 20% of the sample.

Sequencing was performed on blood. This clonotype was sampled from a woman between 18 and 30 years old with Graves' hyperthyroidism. Rearrangement joined TRBV25-1 to TRBJ2-5, with 9 junctional bases fitting TRBD2. The CDR3 protein sequence reads: CAGSGSGLAREQETQYF. The nucleotide sequence reads as follows: TGTGCCGGCAGTGGATCTGGACTAGCGAGGGAGCAAGAGACCCAGTACTTC.